Following are 5 T cell receptor beta chains from one sample sequenced in a study of cytomegalovirus exposure and HLA in healthy donors. PCR was performed using 60 Vbeta and 13 Jbeta primers. Sequenced by immunoSEQ multiplex PCR; TCRdb stores in-frame clones only, minus some. The profile shows 190,000 or so clones, 75% to 85% of them singletons. Sequencing was performed on PBMCs. These receptors all stem from a woman between 50 and 59 years old in good health and CMV-seropositive.

This clone was recorded once. The chain uses TRBV7-9 and TRBJ1-2, with a tentative D call TRBD1 (6 bases). The length of the CDR3 is 12 residues. Germline CDR1 reads SEHNR; CDR2 reads FQNEAQ (reference sequence). V was cut by 6 bases and J by 8 bases, with 13 bases left in between. This chain's CDR3 is CASRPQGLGYTF. As DNA, the CDR3 is TGTGCCAGCAGGCCACAGGGTCTCGGCTACACCTTC.

The rearrangement joins TRBV10-1 to TRBJ2-1; weak D call: TRBD2 (5 bases). CDR3 length equals 13 residues. V lost 6 bases, J lost 10 bases, and 16 bases lay in between. Germline V lookup: CDR1 WNHNN, CDR2 SYGVQD (reference sequence). The CDR3 loop is CASSPTMLSEQFF. CDR3 bases: TGCGCCAGCAGCCCGACTATGTTATCGGAGCAGTTCTTC.

The chain employs TRBV4-1 and TRBJ2-1; 7 nucleotides match TRBD1. The CDR3 has 14 residues. Trimming removed 8 bases from V and 8 bases from J; junction bases left unmatched: 12. CDR1 and CDR2 from the germline V gene are MGHRA and YSYEKL. For the CDR3, the DNA is TGCGCCAGCCAAACGGGACAGCCCCCATATGAGCAGTTCTTC. Protein sequence: CASQTGQPPYEQFF.

The chain links TRBV6-1 to TRBJ1-1; D uncertain. Germline CDR1 reads MNHNS; CDR2 reads SASEGT. Trimming cost V 6 bases and J 1 base, with 9 bases left between them. There are 13 residues in the CDR3. The CDR3 loop is CASRREGNTEAFF. The CDR3 region has the DNA TGTGCCAGCAGGAGGGAGGGGAACACTGAAGCTTTCTTT.

V is TRBV27 and J is TRBJ1-2; 7 bases map to TRBD1. J gave up 6 bases and V 5 bases, and 15 bases lay outside the gene matches. Germline V gene lookup returns CDR1 MNHEY and CDR2 SMNVEV (reference sequence). The CDR3 totals 16 residues. CDR3 in amino acids: CASSPQFSGQGDGYTF. CDR3 nucleotide sequence: TGTGCCAGCAGTCCGCAGTTTTCGGGGCAGGGGGATGGCTACACCTTC.